This T cell receptor (beta chain) was sequenced in a study of blood T cell repertoires in COVID-19. Study-wide context: COVID-19 samples from acute and convalescent phases originated in the United States, Italy and Spain.

There are 14 residues in the CDR3. Germline V lookup: CDR1 LGHNA, CDR2 YNFKEQ. V was clipped by 1 base and J by 9 bases; unmatched bases: 6. Using immunoSEQ multiplex PCR, the repertoire was profiled, and TCRdb retains in-frame clones only, with some absent. The repertoire has 250,000 to 350,000 clones, 75% to 95% of them found once; the top ten carry 6.5% to 8%. Seattle-derived patients entered the study during active infection and were followed longitudinally. The sequencing input was peripheral blood. The source of this sequence is a woman younger than 45 with COVID-19, enrolled during active disease. The V call is TRBV4-2, the J call TRBJ2-5; 9 bases map to TRBD2. The chain's CDR3 is CASSQGVSGRSQYF. CDR3 nucleotides: TGTGCCAGCAGCCAAGGGGTCAGCGGGAGGTCCCAGTACTTC.